These 30 T cell receptor beta chains were sequenced from one sample in a study of chemoradiotherapy in HPV16-positive cancers. Only in-frame clones appear in the TCRdb table, and some are missing; sequencing was by immunoSEQ multiplex PCR. The sample shows some 31,000 clones, approximately 90% of them seen only once. The specimen was blood, collected from a patient who underwent chemoradiotherapy. The receptors originated from a human donor with HPV-associated anogenital cancer.

The rearrangement joins TRBV2 to TRBJ1-1, with D uncertain. Germline assignment: CDR1 SNHLY and CDR2 FYNNEI. The CDR3 totals 11 residues. With 8 bases removed from V and 8 bases from J, the gap between germline ends came to 12 bases. This CDR3 reads CASGPSREAFF. The CDR3 DNA reads TGTGCCAGCGGGCCCTCTCGAGAAGCTTTCTTT.

The table lists this clone with a count of one. V and J are TRBV28 and TRBJ2-5; D remains ambiguous. This CDR3 comprises 17 residues. The germline gives CDR1 MDHEN, CDR2 SYDVKM. The V end lost 0 bases, the J end lost 4 bases, and 18 bases lay between the germline ends. The CDR3 region has the DNA TGTGCCAGCAGTTTATGCTTCCTATATACCAAACTAGAGACCCAGTACTTC. Translated, it gives CASSLCFLYTKLETQYF.

The chain recombines TRBV5-1 with TRBJ2-7, with 9 bases aligning to TRBD1. CDR3 length: 18 amino acids. V trimming: 0 bases; J trimming: 2 bases; junction bases outside the gene matches: 12. CDR1 is SGHRS, CDR2 YFSETQ, per germline. This CDR3 reads CASSLARSGTGMTYEQYF. The CDR3 nucleotides read TGCGCCAGCAGCTTGGCAAGATCGGGGACAGGGATGACCTACGAGCAGTACTTC.

The chain couples TRBV13 to TRBJ2-5; D may be TRBD1 or TRBD2 (5 bases each). Between the trimmed V and J ends, which lost 6 bases and 2 bases, there was a span of 7 bases. This CDR3 comprises 12 residues. Germline CDR1 reads PRHDT; CDR2 reads FYEKMQ (reference sequence). The CDR3 is CASRWGQETQYF. In DNA form, the CDR3 reads TGTGCCAGCAGGTGGGGGCAAGAGACCCAGTACTTC.

A single count supports this clone. This chain links TRBV4-3 with TRBJ2-1, with D possibly matching TRBD2 (7 bases). CDR3 length: 17 residues. Germline CDR1 LGHNA, CDR2 YSLEER. V was clipped by 3 bases and J by 9 bases, with 24 bases between them. The CDR3 sequence: CASSQEATGTTGGEQFF. DNA of the CDR3: TGCGCCAGCAGCCAGGAAGCGACAGGCACAACGGGGGGTGAGCAGTTCTTC.

V gene TRBV18 combines with J gene TRBJ1-2; TRBD1 matches 8 bases. The CDR3 is 13 amino acids. V lost 6 bases and J lost 3; bases outside the gene matches: 3. CDR1 and CDR2 (germline): KGHSH, LQKENI. The CDR3 loop is CASSIQGDYGYTF. Written as DNA, the CDR3 is TGTGCCAGCTCTATACAGGGGGACTATGGCTACACCTTC.

This chain links TRBV6-5 with TRBJ2-2; TRBD2 matches 9 bases. The CDR3 sequence is 16 residues long. Germline V gene data show CDR1 as MNHEY and CDR2 as SVGAGI. The ends lost 2 bases at V and 4 bases at J; junction bases unmatched: 5. CDR3 sequence reads: CASSYRAGGLTGELFF. The CDR3 bases are TGTGCCAGCAGTTACAGGGCGGGGGGGCTCACCGGGGAGCTGTTTTTT.

V gene TRBV4-1 combines with J gene TRBJ1-3; D is unclear. Germline V gene data show CDR1 as MGHRA and CDR2 as YSYEKL. Trimming shortened V by 1 base and J by 0 bases, and 4 bases separated the two germline ends. The CDR3 contains 14 residues. The chain's CDR3 is CASSQGHSGNTIYF. CDR3 nucleotide sequence: TGCGCCAGCAGCCAAGGACACTCTGGAAACACCATATATTTT.

The chain links TRBV27 to TRBJ2-1; weak D call: TRBD2 (6 bases). Germline CDR1 and CDR2: MNHEY and SMNVEV (reference sequence). Trimming pared 6 bases from V and 8 bases from J, leaving 8 bases between. The CDR3 is 11 residues long. The CDR3 loop is CASSGSYEQFF. The DNA of the CDR3 is TGTGCCAGCAGCGGGAGCTATGAGCAGTTCTTC.

This rearrangement joins TRBV28 to TRBJ2-1; TRBD2 matches 11 bases. Germline lookup yields CDR1 MDHEN and CDR2 SYDVKM. There are 15 residues in the CDR3. J lost 6 bases, V lost 8 bases, and 9 bases had no gene match. The CDR3 DNA reads as TGTGCCAGCCAAACCGGGACTAGCGGCCCCAATGAGCAGTTCTTC. Residues: CASQTGTSGPNEQFF.

The CDR3 reads CASSPSGRASSGEQYF. The DNA for the CDR3 is TGTGCCAGCAGCCCTAGCGGGAGGGCCTCATCGGGCGAGCAGTACTTC. The genes are TRBV4-2 and TRBJ2-7; 12 nucleotides line up with TRBD2. The CDR3 is 16 residues long. The germline V gene has CDR1 LGHNA and CDR2 YNFKEQ. With V trimmed by 4 bases and J by 6 bases, 10 bases remained unmatched.

Only one count was recorded for this clone. The J gene is TRBJ2-7, the V gene TRBV5-4, with D possibly TRBD2 on 7 matching bases. Looked up from germline, CDR1 is SGHNT and CDR2 is YYREEE (reference sequence). Trimming stripped 4 bases from V and 5 bases from J, with 19 bases between. This CDR3 comprises 15 residues. The CDR3 coding sequence is TGTGCCAGCAGCATGGGGGGGGCGTATCTGAACGAGCAGTACTTC. Translating gives CASSMGGAYLNEQYF.

The chain has TRBV27 and TRBJ2-7; 10 bases line up with TRBD1. This CDR3 comprises 14 residues. Germline V lookup: CDR1 MNHEY, CDR2 SMNVEV (reference sequence). The V gene end was trimmed by 4 bases and the J gene end by 5 bases; junction bases not matched to a gene: 5. CDR3 nucleotide sequence: TGTGCCAGCAGTTACGGGACAGGGGTCGACGAGCAGTACTTC. Residues: CASSYGTGVDEQYF.

The chain employs TRBV15 and TRBJ1-2; D is unresolved. Trimming removed 1 base at V and 1 base at J, with 10 bases between. Germline V gene data show CDR1 as LNHNV and CDR2 as YYDKDF (reference sequence). The CDR3 sequence is 15 residues long. The CDR3 coding sequence is TGTGCCACCAGCAGAGTGGATACTCATAACTATGGCTACACCTTC. Protein: CATSRVDTHNYGYTF.

V is TRBV4-1 and J is TRBJ1-2; D ambiguous. V lost 4 bases and J lost 3, with 9 bases in between. This CDR3 has 13 residues. Looked up from germline, CDR1 is MGHRA and CDR2 is YSYEKL. The DNA of the CDR3 is TGCGCCAGCAGCCCCGACTACGACTATGGCTACACCTTC. This translates into CASSPDYDYGYTF.

This clone appeared a single time. The rearrangement uses TRBV6-5 and TRBJ2-3; 14 nucleotides agree with TRBD2. Trimming removed 5 bases from V and 4 bases from J; junction bases left unmatched: 2. In germline, CDR1 is MNHEY, CDR2 SVGAGI. The CDR3 runs 15 residues. In nucleotides, the CDR3 is TGTGCCAGCAGTCGGACTAGCGGGAGGCCAGATACGCAGTATTTT. Encoded protein: CASSRTSGRPDTQYF.

This chain links TRBV10-2 with TRBJ2-3; D possibly corresponds to TRBD2 (5 bases). The germline CDR1 and CDR2 sequences are WSHSY and SAAADI. CDR3 size: 13 residues. V was shortened by 5 bases and J by 4 bases, with 10 bases between the two germline ends. The CDR3: CASSREAADTQYF. As DNA, the CDR3 is TGCGCCAGCAGTCGAGAAGCGGCAGATACGCAGTATTTT.

The CDR3 loop is CASSRPGHPDGYTF. The CDR3 DNA is TGTGCCAGCAGCAGGCCTGGACATCCTGATGGCTACACCTTC. V and J are TRBV7-9 and TRBJ1-2; D perhaps matches TRBD1 (5 bases). Trimming removed 5 bases at V and 6 bases at J, with 16 bases between. This CDR3 region has 14 residues. CDR1 is SEHNR and CDR2 is FQNEAQ in the germline V gene (reference sequence).

In DNA, the CDR3 is TGTGCCAGCAGCCGCCTTGGTGCAGCTGATTCCTACGAGCAGTACTTC. It encodes CASSRLGAADSYEQYF. This chain connects TRBV5-4 to TRBJ2-7; D is ambiguous. This CDR3 spans 16 amino acids. With 4 bases removed from V and 1 base from J, the gap between germline ends came to 18 bases. Germline V CDR1 and CDR2: SGHNT, YYREEE (reference sequence).

The gene calls are TRBV18 and TRBJ2-3; D is undetermined. This CDR3 contains 9 residues. CDR1 is KGHSH, CDR2 LQKENI, per germline. V lost 10 bases and J lost 2, with 1 base in between. The CDR3 spells CAITDTQYF. DNA of the CDR3: TGTGCCATCACAGATACGCAGTATTTT.

About this clone itself: Germline and junction disagree at one end, which may indicate a read error. The chain uses TRBV7-2 and TRBJ2-7; D gene ambiguous. Germline V gene sequence: CDR1 SGHTA, CDR2 FQGNSA. This CDR3 comprises 11 residues. The CDR3 DNA follows: TGTGCCAGCAGCTTAGTATCTGGGTTCTCCTTC. Translation: CASSLVSGFSF.

This chain uses TRBV6-5 with TRBJ2-5; D is unclear. CDR1 and CDR2 from the germline V gene are MNHEY and SVGAGI. The CDR3 is 13 residues long. V lost 6 bases to trimming and J lost 5 bases, with 13 bases between them. CDR3 DNA sequence: TGTGCCAGCAGCCGCCTGGAAGGGGAGACCCAGTACTTC. Amino acid sequence: CASSRLEGETQYF.

The chain employs TRBV19 and TRBJ1-5; the D gene is possibly TRBD1 (5 bases). Trimming removed 4 bases from V and 4 bases from J, with 17 bases in between. CDR3 length equals 16 residues. Germline lookup yields CDR1 LNHDA and CDR2 SQIVND (reference sequence). The CDR3 loop reads CASSTQGDLGNQPQHF. CDR3 bases: TGTGCCAGTAGTACCCAAGGGGATCTGGGTAATCAGCCCCAGCATTTT.

This sequence joins TRBV7-2 and TRBJ2-3; 8 bases are a match to TRBD2. Trimming cost V 2 bases and J 3 bases; bases outside gene matches: 7. Germline-derived CDR1 and CDR2 are SGHTA and FQGNSA. The CDR3 is 16 amino acids. The CDR3 here is CASSLNGRGETDTQYF. DNA for the CDR3: TGTGCCAGCAGCTTAAACGGGCGGGGGGAAACAGATACGCAGTATTTT.

The CDR3 region is CASSEVTGGPYNEQFF. The DNA of the CDR3 is TGTGCCAGCAGTGAGGTGACAGGGGGCCCCTACAATGAGCAGTTCTTC. The genes are TRBV2 and TRBJ2-1; 10 bases line up with TRBD1. The germline V gene has CDR1 SNHLY and CDR2 FYNNEI. CDR3 length equals 16 residues. Unmatched junction bases numbered 4, after V lost 3 bases and J lost 2 bases.

The chain uses TRBV11-1 and TRBJ2-1; 7 bases are a match to TRBD2. This CDR3 has 15 amino acids. Germline CDR1 SGHAT, CDR2 FQDESV (reference sequence). V trimming: 6 bases; J trimming: 0 bases; junction bases outside the gene matches: 5. The CDR3 bases are TGTGCCAGCAGTTTGGGGGGGAGCTCCTACAATGAGCAGTTCTTC. Its translation is CASSLGGSSYNEQFF.

This rearrangement joins TRBV28 to TRBJ2-2, with 10 bases aligning to TRBD2. CDR3 length: 16 amino acids. Per germline, CDR1 MDHEN and CDR2 SYDVKM. V trimming: 7 bases; J trimming: 0 bases; junction bases outside the gene matches: 5. The DNA of the CDR3 is TGTGCCAGCAACCCTCTAGCGGGAGCGAACACCGGGGAGCTGTTTTTT. It specifies CASNPLAGANTGELFF.

This clone was detected only once. The chain is built from TRBV7-6 and TRBJ2-3, with 10 bases identical to TRBD1. Germline lookup yields CDR1 SGHVS and CDR2 FNYEAQ. This CDR3 region has 17 residues. J lost 3 bases, V lost 2 bases, and 8 bases had no gene match. This chain's CDR3 is CASSLPRTGGDTDTQYF. CDR3 sequence (DNA): TGTGCCAGCAGCTTACCGCGGACAGGGGGAGATACAGATACGCAGTATTTT.

The V and J genes are TRBV7-9 and TRBJ2-1; TRBD2 matches 11 bases. This CDR3 comprises 19 residues. After removal of 0 bases from V and 7 bases from J, the junction contained 14 bases not matched to a gene. CDR1 and CDR2 from the germline V gene are SEHNR and FQNEAQ (reference sequence). CDR3 sequence reads: CASSLAFLTSGKFLNEQFF. In DNA, the CDR3 is TGTGCCAGCAGCTTAGCGTTCCTGACTAGCGGGAAATTCCTGAATGAGCAGTTCTTC.

The CDR3 DNA sequence: TGTGCCAGCAGCTTCGAGGGGGCCCCCTACAATGAGCAGTTCTTC. Translated: CASSFEGAPYNEQFF. V gene TRBV5-5 combines with J gene TRBJ2-1, with 7 bases matching TRBD1. The CDR3 spans 15 residues. Trimming removed 2 bases from V and 2 bases from J; junction bases left unmatched: 4. Germline V gene data show CDR1 as SGHKS and CDR2 as YYEKEE (reference sequence). Filled out from reference TRBV5-5 and TRBJ2-1, the complete variable domain reads DAGVTQSPTHLIKTRGQQVTLRCSPISGHKSVSWYQQVLGQGPQFIFQYYEKEERGRGNFPDRFSARQFPNYSSELNVNALLLGDSALYLCASSFEGAPYNEQFFGPGTRLTVL.